One sample yielded the 7 T cell receptor beta chains listed below, sequenced in a study of a mutant IDH1 vaccine in newly diagnosed glioma. Regarding time point: baseline, week 1 (first vaccination visit). This sample's treatment: pre-vaccination baseline after standard-of-care therapy. The table came from immunoSEQ multiplex PCR; TCRdb's copy has only in-frame clones and leaves some out. This table has roughly 70,000 clones, around 86% appearing once. Sequenced material: PBMCs, taken from a glioma patient treated with radiotherapy, temozolomide or both. These receptors all stem from a man younger than 45 with glioma.

The chain combines TRBV9 with TRBJ2-7; the D is unclear. Germline loops: CDR1 SGDLS, CDR2 YYNGEE. CDR3 length equals 14 residues. The V and J ends lost 4 bases and 3 bases respectively, with 14 bases between them. This chain's CDR3 is CASSRSIRVYEQYF. DNA for the CDR3: TGTGCCAGCAGCCGCTCTATAAGGGTCTACGAGCAGTACTTC.

This clone was seen more than once but under ten times. The rearrangement joins TRBV29-1 to TRBJ1-5, with 7 nucleotides matching TRBD1. The CDR3 is made up of 12 amino acids. V lost 5 bases and J lost 6; bases outside the gene matches: 4. From germline, CDR1 is SQVTM and CDR2 ANQGSEA. CDR3 region: CSVRSGGQPQHF. The CDR3 DNA reads TGCAGCGTTCGGTCAGGGGGTCAGCCCCAGCATTTT.

This clone was observed a handful of times. The chain links TRBV2 to TRBJ2-1, with no clear D. The V gene lost 7 bases and the J gene lost 9 bases, with 16 bases spanning the gap. Germline lookup yields CDR1 SNHLY and CDR2 FYNNEI. This CDR3 is 13 amino acids long. CDR3 nucleotide sequence: TGTGCCAGCAATGGAGTAGGTCAGACTGAGCAGTTCTTC. Translating it yields CASNGVGQTEQFF.

The chain carries TRBV2 and TRBJ2-3; possible D gene TRBD2, 5 bases. Per the germline V gene, CDR1 is SNHLY and CDR2 is FYNNEI. Trimming shortened V by 3 bases and J by 1 base, and 5 bases separated the two germline ends. The CDR3 loop spans 13 amino acids. CDR3 DNA: TGTGCCAGCAGTGACGGGGGCACAGATACGCAGTATTTT. The encoded protein is CASSDGGTDTQYF.

This chain uses TRBV10-3 with TRBJ2-1; 8 nucleotides align to TRBD2. The CDR3 runs 14 residues. The junction had 8 bases not matched to a gene; V was cut back by 6 bases and J by 7 bases. Germline V lookup: CDR1 ENHRY, CDR2 SYGVKD. CDR3 DNA: TGTGCCATCAGAACCGGGACTAGAGGTAATGAGCAGTTCTTC. As protein: CAIRTGTRGNEQFF.

The gene calls are TRBV6-4 and TRBJ2-3; 8 bases are shared with TRBD2. The J segment lost 6 bases and the V segment lost 2 bases, leaving 7 bases of the junction unmatched. The CDR3 covers 15 residues. Germline loops: CDR1 MRHNA, CDR2 SNTAGT. The CDR3 DNA reads TGTGCCAGCAGTGACGCCGCGGGGGGCGGGGATACGCAGTATTTT. As protein: CASSDAAGGGDTQYF.

The chain is built from TRBV11-2 and TRBJ2-7; D ambiguous. With 3 bases removed from V and 2 bases from J, the gap between germline ends came to 8 bases. This CDR3 contains 13 residues. Germline CDR1 reads SGHAT; CDR2 reads FQNNGV. The CDR3 bases are TGTGCCAGCAGCTTTGGGGAAACCTACGAGCAGTACTTC. Translating it yields CASSFGETYEQYF.